These 3 T cell receptor beta chains share one sample of origin, sequenced in a study of blood T cell repertoires in COVID-19. The table came from immunoSEQ multiplex PCR; TCRdb's copy has only in-frame clones and leaves some out. The sample contains over 150,000 clones, approximately 84% of which appear only once. The sequenced sample was peripheral blood. The receptors derive from a human donor with acute or convalescent COVID-19. The donor label of this sample is uncertain.

The chain is built from TRBV6-5 and TRBJ2-2, with 10 bases matching TRBD2. Germline CDR1 and CDR2: MNHEY and SVGAGI. After removal of 6 bases from V and 0 bases from J, the junction contained 4 bases not matched to a gene. This CDR3 has 16 amino acids. In DNA, the CDR3 is TGTGCCAGCAGATACACTAGCGGGGCGAACACCGGGGAGCTGTTTTTT. This sequence encodes CASRYTSGANTGELFF.

The DNA for the CDR3 is TGTGCCAGTAGTATTCCCGGGTCTGGATTGAATCAGCCCCAGCATTTT. Translating gives CASSIPGSGLNQPQHF. The rearrangement uses TRBV19 and TRBJ1-5; no clear D. The CDR3 spans 16 residues. V was cut by 3 bases and J by 4 bases, with 16 bases left in between. The germline CDR1 and CDR2 sequences are LNHDA and SQIVND (reference sequence).

The chain has TRBV5-5 and TRBJ1-2; 10 bases line up with TRBD1. CDR1 is SGHKS, CDR2 YYEKEE, per germline (reference sequence). This CDR3 spans 16 amino acids. The J segment lost 5 bases and the V segment lost 4 bases, leaving 11 bases of the junction unmatched. CDR3 region: CASSLGQGRTEYGYTF. CDR3 bases: TGTGCCAGCAGCCTGGGACAGGGGCGGACCGAGTATGGCTACACCTTC.